This entry lists 16 T cell receptor beta chains sequenced from one sample in a study of cytomegalovirus exposure and HLA in healthy donors. The primer mix had 60 Vbeta and 13 Jbeta primers. Clones were read by immunoSEQ multiplex PCR, and TCRdb kept only the in-frame ones, dropping some. The sample has around 120,000 clones, approximately 72% seen once; the top ten hold roughly 2.7%. The source material was PBMCs. These receptors were collected from a human donor in good health.

The chain joins TRBV6-5 to TRBJ2-7; 12 bases are a match to TRBD1. This CDR3 has 14 residues. Looked up from germline, CDR1 is MNHEY and CDR2 is SVGAGI. Trimming removed 5 bases from V and 4 bases from J; junction bases left unmatched: 3. The CDR3 loop is CASSRGQGAYEQYF. DNA of the CDR3: TGTGCCAGCAGTAGGGGACAGGGGGCTTACGAGCAGTACTTC.

V is TRBV4-2 and J is TRBJ2-7; 7 bases are shared with TRBD2. Germline V lookup: CDR1 LGHNA, CDR2 YNFKEQ. The CDR3 sequence is 16 residues long. Unmatched junction bases numbered 13, after V lost 4 bases and J lost 4 bases. For the CDR3, the DNA is TGTGCCAGCAGCCGTGAACTAGCGTTCAACAATTACGAGCAGTACTTC. Translation gives CASSRELAFNNYEQYF.

The chain couples TRBV7-9 to TRBJ1-2; D gene ambiguous. V was shortened by 3 bases and J by 5 bases, with 10 bases between the two germline ends. The germline CDR1 and CDR2 sequences are SEHNR and FQNEAQ (reference sequence). The CDR3 consists of 13 residues. CDR3 region: CASSFGSAYGYTF. In DNA, the CDR3 is TGTGCCAGCAGCTTCGGGTCCGCTTATGGCTACACCTTC.

This clone appeared once. J is TRBJ1-1 and V is TRBV6-5; tentatively, D is TRBD1 (5 bases). Looked up from germline, CDR1 is MNHEY and CDR2 is SVGAGI. CDR3 length: 14 residues. V gave up 4 bases and J gave up 6 bases, with 15 bases separating them. CDR3 DNA: TGTGCCAGCAGTTCCCGTTGGGGGGGGGCTGAAGCTTTCTTT. Amino acids: CASSSRWGGAEAFF.

The rearrangement uses TRBV11-1 and TRBJ1-2, with 8 nucleotides matching TRBD1. This CDR3 is built from 13 residues. CDR1 and CDR2 (germline): SGHAT, FQDESV (reference sequence). The V and J ends lost 5 bases and 3 bases, in that order; junction bases with no gene match: 2. CDR3 in amino acids: CASSPGQDYGYTF. The CDR3 DNA follows: TGTGCCAGCAGCCCGGGACAGGACTATGGCTACACCTTC.

This clone was detected a few times. The V and J genes are TRBV15 and TRBJ1-2, with D perhaps matching TRBD1 (5 bases). Looked up from germline, CDR1 is LNHNV and CDR2 is YYDKDF (reference sequence). V was trimmed by 1 base and J by 8 bases, leaving 17 bases between them. The CDR3 has 15 residues. CDR3 sequence: CATSRVGQDIGGYTF. Written as DNA, the CDR3 is TGTGCCACCAGCAGAGTAGGGCAGGACATAGGGGGCTACACCTTC. The whole variable domain, remainder taken from reference TRBV15 and TRBJ1-2, is DAMVIQNPRYQVTQFGKPVTLSCSQTLNHNVMYWYQQKSSQAPKLLFHYYDKDFNNEADTPDNFQSRRPNTSFCFLDIRSPGLGDTAMYLCATSRVGQDIGGYTFGSGTRLTVV.

J is TRBJ1-5 and V is TRBV30, with TRBD1 matching 12 bases. The CDR3 sequence is 17 residues long. Germline loops: CDR1 GTSNPN, CDR2 SVGIG (reference sequence). V was pared by 3 bases and J by 2 bases, with 8 bases of the junction left unmatched. The CDR3 here is CAWSRGQGAIGNQPQHF. The CDR3 DNA follows: TGTGCCTGGAGCCGGGGACAGGGGGCGATAGGCAATCAGCCCCAGCATTTT.

CDR3 residues: CASTQGLAGSEEQYF. The CDR3 DNA sequence: TGTGCCAGCACCCAGGGACTAGCGGGGTCAGAGGAGCAGTACTTC. This rearrangement joins TRBV7-6 to TRBJ2-5; 13 bases are a match to TRBD2. After removal of 7 bases from V and 11 bases from J, the junction contained 13 bases not matched to a gene. From germline, CDR1 is SGHVS and CDR2 FNYEAQ. The CDR3 has 15 residues.

This clone was recorded a few times. The gene calls are TRBV21-1 and TRBJ2-1; the DNA was not used to check the table's D call, TRBD2. TRBV21-1 is marked as a pseudogene. The CDR3 runs 15 residues. The CDR3 sequence is CASSYGLAGVIEQFF. The CDR3 DNA is TGTGCCAGCAGCTACGGACTAGCGGGAGTGATTGAGCAGTTCTTC.

The table lists this clone with a count of one. The rearrangement uses TRBV2 and TRBJ2-3; 7 bases line up with TRBD2. The CDR3 sequence is 14 residues long. Germline V lookup: CDR1 SNHLY, CDR2 FYNNEI. V shed 8 bases, J shed 2 bases, and the junction held 7 bases outside the gene matches. The CDR3 DNA reads as TGTGCCAGCGAGGGGAGGGGTAACACAGATACGCAGTATTTT. It translates to CASEGRGNTDTQYF. Drawing the rest from reference TRBV2 and TRBJ2-3, the complete variable domain is EPEVTQTPSHQVTQMGQEVILRCVPISNHLYFYWYRQILGQKVEFLVSFYNNEISEKSEIFDDQFSVERPDGSNFTLKIRSTKLEDSAMYFCASEGRGNTDTQYFGPGTRLTVL.

This sequence joins TRBV2 and TRBJ2-2, with 8 bases fitting TRBD1. The CDR3 extends over 14 amino acids. Germline V CDR1 and CDR2: SNHLY, FYNNEI. Trimming cost V 10 bases and J 4 bases; bases outside gene matches: 8. The CDR3: CATDRGGGTGELFF. The DNA for the CDR3 is TGTGCCACCGACAGGGGCGGTGGCACCGGGGAGCTGTTTTTT.

The chain uses TRBV6-6 and TRBJ2-7; 8 bases map to TRBD1. CDR3 length equals 15 residues. The germline gives CDR1 MNHNY, CDR2 SVGAGI (reference sequence). V lost 6 bases, J lost 0 bases, and 7 bases stayed unmatched. The chain's CDR3 is CASSRTGSPSYEQYF. CDR3 DNA sequence: TGTGCCAGCAGCCGGACAGGGTCCCCCTCCTACGAGCAGTACTTC.

This clone has only a few counts. J is TRBJ2-7 and V is TRBV6-1; 10 bases are shared with TRBD2. The CDR3 runs 16 residues. Looked up from germline, CDR1 is MNHNS and CDR2 is SASEGT. Trimming cost V 4 bases and J 3 bases; bases outside gene matches: 9. CDR3 nucleotides: TGTGCCAGCAGTGTCACAGGGAGCGGGAGGGTCTACGAGCAGTACTTC. It is translated as CASSVTGSGRVYEQYF.

The chain recombines TRBV5-4 with TRBJ1-2; 8 nucleotides align to TRBD1. V gave up 4 bases and J gave up 4 bases; unmatched junction bases: 6. Germline V gives CDR1 SGHNT, CDR2 YYREEE (reference sequence). CDR3 size: 14 residues. CDR3 DNA: TGTGCCAGCAGCCCTGGACAGGGTTCCTATGGCTACACCTTC. Translated, it gives CASSPGQGSYGYTF.

The rearrangement uses TRBV11-1 and TRBJ2-1; the D gene is possibly TRBD2 (6 bases). Germline V gene sequence: CDR1 SGHAT, CDR2 FQDESV (reference sequence). The length of the CDR3 is 14 residues. V lost 8 bases to trimming and J lost 6 bases, with 17 bases between them. CDR3 loop: CASGTPGLINEQFF. The CDR3 DNA reads TGTGCCAGCGGAACCCCGGGACTCATCAATGAGCAGTTCTTC. Full variable domain (remainder filled in from reference TRBV11-1 and TRBJ2-1): EAEVAQSPRYKITEKSQAVAFWCDPISGHATLYWYRQILGQGPELLVQFQDESVVDDSQLPKDRFSAERLKGVDSTLKIQPAELGDSAMYLCASGTPGLINEQFFGPGTRLTVL.

The rearrangement joins TRBV7-9 to TRBJ2-7; TRBD1 matches 7 bases. CDR1 SEHNR and CDR2 FQNEAQ come from the germline V gene (reference sequence). The CDR3 is made up of 14 amino acids. V gave up 5 bases and J gave up 2 bases; unmatched junction bases: 6. CDR3 sequence (DNA): TGTGCCAGCAGCCACCGGGACAGAGCCTACGAGCAGTACTTC. Protein product: CASSHRDRAYEQYF.